This passage covers 17 T cell receptor beta chains from one sample sequenced in a study of post-analysis software for immune sequencing data. Antigens for these TCRs are unknown. TCR beta libraries were prepared from cDNA with unique molecular identifiers. MiXCR, run by TCRdb on the PCR reads, gives a single entry per CDR3 protein. The sample shows a few hundred thousand distinct CDR3 sequences, less than 45% of them seen only once. Study outcomes and limitations: Controls showed lower frequencies than patients for five or six TRBV segments, and TRBV5-6, TRBV5-1 and TRBV20-1 were among these.

The sample comprised blood. Receptor source: a girl between 5 and 17 years old with multiple sclerosis.

Note on this clonotype: At one end the junction does not follow the germline gene, possibly because of a read error. The chain joins TRBV7-7 to TRBJ2-5, with 8 bases lining up with TRBD1. CDR1 and CDR2 (germline): SSHAT, FNYEAQ (reference sequence). The CDR3 loop spans 14 amino acids. The CDR3 nucleotides are TGTGCTAGCAGCGTTACAGGGGGCCAAGAGACCCAGTACTTC. Its translation is CASSVTGGQETQYF.

The chain carries TRBV12-3 or TRBV12-4 and TRBJ2-7; 7 bases match TRBD1. V trimming: 5 bases; J trimming: 3 bases; junction bases outside the gene matches: 10. The CDR3 sequence is 15 residues long. The CDR3 DNA is TGTGCCAGCAGTCCACAGGGGCTGGTCGGCTACGAGCAGTACTTC. Amino acid sequence: CASSPQGLVGYEQYF.

This clonotype came up many times. The chain has TRBV28 and TRBJ2-5; 10 positions agree with TRBD1. V was clipped by 6 bases and J by 5 bases; unmatched bases: 6. Germline lookup yields CDR1 MDHEN and CDR2 SYDVKM. The CDR3 totals 14 residues. The CDR3 DNA follows: TGTGCCAGCAGCGACCGGACAGGGGGGGAGACCCAGTACTTC. It specifies CASSDRTGGETQYF. The variable domain in full, completed from reference TRBV28 and TRBJ2-5, reads DVKVTQSSRYLVKRTGEKVFLECVQDMDHENMFWYRQDPGLGLRLIYFSYDVKMKEKGDIPEGYSVSREKKERFSLILESASTNQTSMYLCASSDRTGGETQYFGPGTRLLVL.

J is TRBJ2-7 and V is TRBV12-3 or TRBV12-4; TRBD1 matches at 10 bases. The CDR3 is 15 amino acids. Trimming cost V 3 bases and J 2 bases; bases outside gene matches: 4. CDR3 sequence reads: CASSFRQGATYEQYF. CDR3 in DNA: TGTGCCAGCAGTTTCAGACAGGGGGCCACCTACGAGCAGTACTTC.

The chain links TRBV7-2 to TRBJ2-1; D tentatively fits TRBD1 or TRBD2 (6 bases each). Trimming removed 2 bases at V and 5 bases at J, with 13 bases between. CDR1 and CDR2 (germline): SGHTA, FQGNSA. The CDR3 runs to 15 residues. The CDR3 nucleotides read TGTGCCAGCAGCTTACGGGGGCGGGGCGACAATGAGCAGTTCTTC. Its protein is CASSLRGRGDNEQFF.

In the case of this clonotype: At one end, the junction sequence differs from germline, possibly due to a read error. The chain couples TRBV7-2 to TRBJ2-1; 8 bases align to TRBD2. CDR3 size: 15 residues. Per germline, CDR1 SGHTA and CDR2 FQGNSA. The CDR3 sequence is CASTLGLARGDEQFF. DNA of the CDR3: TGTGCCAGCACCTTAGGACTAGCAAGGGGCGATGAGCAGTTCTTC.

The sample holds a few counts of this clonotype. This chain joins TRBV7-9 and TRBJ1-6, with D possibly matching TRBD1 (5 bases). The germline V gene encodes CDR1 SEHNR and CDR2 FQNEAQ (reference sequence). This CDR3 comprises 16 residues. V dropped 5 bases and J dropped 7 bases, with 18 bases sitting between them. The CDR3 sequence: CASSQRGASENSPLHF. In DNA, the CDR3 is TGTGCCAGCAGCCAGAGAGGGGCCTCAGAAAATTCACCCCTCCACTTT.

The V gene is TRBV9, the J gene TRBJ2-1; 13 bases fit TRBD2. The DNA end favors TRBJ2-7, so the J call may be wrong. Germline CDR1 reads SGDLS; CDR2 reads YYNGEE. The length of the CDR3 is 17 residues. This CDR3 reads CASSAGRTSGSYNEQYF. In DNA form, the CDR3 reads TGTGCCAGCAGCGCGGGCCGGACTAGCGGGAGTTACAATGAGCAGTACTTC.

The chain joins TRBV7-2 to TRBJ2-5; D possibly corresponds to TRBD1 (6 bases). Germline CDR1 SGHTA, CDR2 FQGNSA. CDR3 size: 15 residues. V was pared by 6 bases and J by 1 base, with 15 bases between. The CDR3 region has the DNA TGTGCCAGCAGATTCGGACAGAGAGTCCAAGAGACCCAGTACTTC. Encoded protein: CASRFGQRVQETQYF.

The chain recombines TRBV6-5 with TRBJ2-7; TRBD1 matches at 7 bases. V shed 2 bases and J 0 bases; nucleotides not matched to a gene: 4. The CDR3 contains 15 residues. Germline loops: CDR1 MNHEY, CDR2 SVGAGI. The CDR3 bases are TGTGCCAGCAGTTACCCCAGGGGGTCCTCCTACGAGCAGTACTTC. Its translation is CASSYPRGSSYEQYF.

This clonotype was counted only a few times. This chain joins TRBV28 and TRBJ1-2, with 9 bases aligning to TRBD1. This CDR3 is 17 amino acids long. Germline V gene lookup returns CDR1 MDHEN and CDR2 SYDVKM. Trimming removed 6 bases from V and 2 bases from J; junction bases left unmatched: 13. CDR3 sequence: CASSITGGAGINYGYTF. The CDR3 DNA is TGTGCCAGCAGCATCACAGGGGGCGCCGGGATAAACTATGGCTACACCTTC.

This clonotype appeared a single time. This chain links TRBV10-3 with TRBJ2-4; D is unclear. CDR1 is ENHRY, CDR2 SYGVKD, per germline. The germline V and J ends were trimmed by 2 bases and 3 bases, with 5 bases remaining between them. The CDR3 has 13 residues. This chain's CDR3 is CAISETDKNIQYF. The CDR3 bases are TGTGCCATCAGTGAGACAGACAAAAACATTCAGTACTTC.

V and J are TRBV7-3 and TRBJ2-7, with TRBD1 identical over 7 bases. The germline gives CDR1 SGHTA, CDR2 FQGTGA. Germline trimming cut 0 bases from V and 4 bases from J; bases unmatched to any gene: 0. This CDR3 is 13 amino acids long. The CDR3 protein is CASSLTRGYEQYF. The CDR3 coding sequence is TGTGCCAGCAGCTTAACCAGGGGGTACGAGCAGTACTTC.

About this clonotype: Mismatch with germline at one junction end may stem from a read error. J is TRBJ2-1 and V is TRBV5-6, with TRBD1 matching over 8 bases. The CDR3 is 14 amino acids. Germline V CDR1 and CDR2: SGHDT, YYEEEE. The CDR3 nucleotides read TGTGCCCGCAGCTATACGGACAGGGTTAATGAGCAGTTCTTC. Amino acid sequence: CARSYTDRVNEQFF. The whole variable domain, remainder taken from reference TRBV5-6 and TRBJ2-1, is DAGVTQSPTHLIKTRGQQVTLRCSPKSGHDTVSWYQQALGQGPQFIFQYYEEEERQRGNFPDRFSGHQFPNYSSELNVNALLLGDSALYLCARSYTDRVNEQFFGPGTRLTVL.

The chain combines TRBV7-9 with TRBJ2-7; D tentatively reads TRBD1 or TRBD2 (5 bases each). CDR3 length equals 15 residues. The germline V gene encodes CDR1 SEHNR and CDR2 FQNEAQ (reference sequence). Trimming took 1 base from V and 3 from J, leaving 13 bases between them. CDR3 coding DNA: TGTGCCAGCAGCTTAGGAGGGACGGCAAACTACGAGCAGTACTTC. Translating it yields CASSLGGTANYEQYF.

This clonotype was counted between two and nine times. This chain connects TRBV5-6 to TRBJ2-7; 11 bases match TRBD2. With 2 bases clipped from V and 1 base from J, the junction kept 5 bases outside the gene matches. The CDR3 consists of 16 residues. Germline V CDR1 and CDR2: SGHDT, YYEEEE. CDR3 nucleotides: TGTGCCAGCAGCTTATACGGACTAGCGGGTTCCTACGAGCAGTACTTC. It codes for CASSLYGLAGSYEQYF.

The CDR3 sequence is CAISELLAERVFEQYF. Here the CDR3 DNA reads TGTGCCATCAGTGAGTTACTAGCGGAGAGAGTTTTCGAGCAGTACTTC. The rearrangement uses TRBV10-3 and TRBJ2-7; 8 bases line up with TRBD2. The CDR3 runs 16 residues. The V gene end was trimmed by 1 base and the J gene end by 6 bases; junction bases not matched to a gene: 11. The germline CDR1 and CDR2 sequences are ENHRY and SYGVKD.